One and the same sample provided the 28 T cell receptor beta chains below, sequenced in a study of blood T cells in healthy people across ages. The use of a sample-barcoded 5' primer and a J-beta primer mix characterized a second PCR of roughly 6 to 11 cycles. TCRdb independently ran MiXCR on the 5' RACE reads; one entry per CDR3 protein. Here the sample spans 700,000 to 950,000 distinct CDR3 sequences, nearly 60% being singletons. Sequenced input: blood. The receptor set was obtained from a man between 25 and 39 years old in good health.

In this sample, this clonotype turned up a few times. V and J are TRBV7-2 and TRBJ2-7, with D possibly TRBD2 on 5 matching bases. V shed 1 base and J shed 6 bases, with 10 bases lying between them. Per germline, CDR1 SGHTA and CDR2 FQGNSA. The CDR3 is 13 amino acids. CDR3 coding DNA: TGTGCCAGCAGCTTAGATCGGGATGCCGAGCAGTACTTC. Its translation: CASSLDRDAEQYF.

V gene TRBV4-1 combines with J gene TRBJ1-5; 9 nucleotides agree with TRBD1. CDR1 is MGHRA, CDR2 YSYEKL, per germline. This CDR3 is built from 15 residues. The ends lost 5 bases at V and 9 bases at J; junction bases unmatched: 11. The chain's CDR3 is CASSYRDRAGGPQHF. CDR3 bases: TGCGCCAGCAGCTACAGGGACAGGGCCGGGGGGCCCCAGCATTTT.

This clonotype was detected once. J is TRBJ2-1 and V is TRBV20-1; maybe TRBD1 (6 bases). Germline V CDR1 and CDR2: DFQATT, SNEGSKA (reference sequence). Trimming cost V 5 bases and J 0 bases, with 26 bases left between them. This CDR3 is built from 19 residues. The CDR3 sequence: CSARSPVRTDRVSYNEQFF. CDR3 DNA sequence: TGCAGTGCTCGATCCCCGGTTCGTACGGACAGAGTCTCCTACAATGAGCAGTTCTTC.

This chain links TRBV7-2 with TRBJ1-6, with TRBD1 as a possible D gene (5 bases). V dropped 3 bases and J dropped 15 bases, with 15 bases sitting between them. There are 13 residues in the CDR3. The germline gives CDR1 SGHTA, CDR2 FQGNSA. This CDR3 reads CASSFRVGDLLHF. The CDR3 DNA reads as TGTGCCAGCAGCTTTCGGGTGGGGGACCTCCTCCACTTT. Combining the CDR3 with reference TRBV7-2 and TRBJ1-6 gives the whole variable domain GAGVSQSPSNKVTEKGKDVELRCDPISGHTALYWYRQSLGQGLEFLIYFQGNSAPDKSGLPSDRFSAERTGGSVSTLTIQRTQQEDSAVYLCASSFRVGDLLHFGNGTRLTVT.

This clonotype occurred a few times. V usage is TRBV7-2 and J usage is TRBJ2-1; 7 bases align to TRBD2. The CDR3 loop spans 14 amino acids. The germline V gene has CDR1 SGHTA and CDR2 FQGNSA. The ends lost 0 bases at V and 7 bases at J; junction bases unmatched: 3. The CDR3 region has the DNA TGTGCCAGCAGCTTAGCGAGGGGAGGGAATGAGCAGTTCTTC. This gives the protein CASSLARGGNEQFF.

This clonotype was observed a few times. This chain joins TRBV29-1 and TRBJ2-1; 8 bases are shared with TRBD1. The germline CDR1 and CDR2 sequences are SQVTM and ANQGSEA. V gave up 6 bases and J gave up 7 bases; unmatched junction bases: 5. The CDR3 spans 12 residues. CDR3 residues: CSVVRTGNEQFF. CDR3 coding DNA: TGCAGCGTCGTGAGGACAGGGAATGAGCAGTTCTTC.

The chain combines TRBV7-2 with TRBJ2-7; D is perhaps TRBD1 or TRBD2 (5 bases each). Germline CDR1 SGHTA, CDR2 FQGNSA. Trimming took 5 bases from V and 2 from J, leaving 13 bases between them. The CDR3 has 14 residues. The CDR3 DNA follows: TGTGCCAGCAGCCCGGGACCAGCACCCTACGAGCAGTACTTC. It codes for CASSPGPAPYEQYF.

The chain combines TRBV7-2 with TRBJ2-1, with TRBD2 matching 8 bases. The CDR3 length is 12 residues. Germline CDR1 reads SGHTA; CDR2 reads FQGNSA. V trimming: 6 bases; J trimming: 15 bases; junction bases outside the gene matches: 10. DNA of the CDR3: TGTGCCAGCAGGGTTGGAGCGGGAGAAGGGTTCTTC. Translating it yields CASRVGAGEGFF.

The CDR3 bases are TGTGCCAGCAGTGAATTGAGAAGCACAGATACGCAGTATTTT. It translates to CASSELRSTDTQYF. The J gene is TRBJ2-3, the V gene TRBV6-1; D remains ambiguous. This CDR3 spans 14 amino acids. V was cut by 2 bases and J by 0 bases, with 6 bases left in between. Germline lookup yields CDR1 MNHNS and CDR2 SASEGT.

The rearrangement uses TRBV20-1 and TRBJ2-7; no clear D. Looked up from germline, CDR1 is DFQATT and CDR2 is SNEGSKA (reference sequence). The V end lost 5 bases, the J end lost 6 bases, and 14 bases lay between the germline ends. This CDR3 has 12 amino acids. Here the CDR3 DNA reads TGCAGTGCTCGGATCGGGTTGGGCGAGCAGTACTTC. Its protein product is CSARIGLGEQYF.

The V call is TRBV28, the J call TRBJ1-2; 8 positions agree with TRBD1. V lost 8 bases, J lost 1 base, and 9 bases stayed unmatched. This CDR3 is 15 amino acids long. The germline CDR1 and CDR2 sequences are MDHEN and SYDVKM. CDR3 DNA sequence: TGTGCCAGCGGTACAGGGGGGCACTATAACTATGGCTACACCTTC. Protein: CASGTGGHYNYGYTF.

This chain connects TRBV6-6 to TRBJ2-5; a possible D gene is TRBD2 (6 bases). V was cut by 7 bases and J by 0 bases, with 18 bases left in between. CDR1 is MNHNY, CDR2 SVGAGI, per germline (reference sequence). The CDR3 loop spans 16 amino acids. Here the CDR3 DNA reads TGTGCCAGCAACCGGGGGTGGCAGGCATACCAAGAGACCCAGTACTTC. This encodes CASNRGWQAYQETQYF.

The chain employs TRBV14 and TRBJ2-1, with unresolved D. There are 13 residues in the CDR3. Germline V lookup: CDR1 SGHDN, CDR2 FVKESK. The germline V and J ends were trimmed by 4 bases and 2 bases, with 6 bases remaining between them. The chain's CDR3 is CASSRAPYNEQFF. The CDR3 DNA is TGTGCCAGCAGCCGAGCCCCCTACAATGAGCAGTTCTTC.

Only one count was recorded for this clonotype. CDR3 sequence (DNA): TGTGCCAGCAGCGTAGTATCGGGATATGGCTACACCTTC. As protein: CASSVVSGYGYTF. V and J are TRBV7-9 and TRBJ1-2, with unresolved D. This CDR3 has 13 residues. Germline loops: CDR1 SEHNR, CDR2 FQNEAQ (reference sequence). Trimming took 5 bases from V and 5 from J, leaving 12 bases between them.

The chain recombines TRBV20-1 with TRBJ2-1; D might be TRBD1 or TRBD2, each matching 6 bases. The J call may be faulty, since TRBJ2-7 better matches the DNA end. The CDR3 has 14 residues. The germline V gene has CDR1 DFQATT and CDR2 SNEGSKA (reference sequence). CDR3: CSAKGGLGSYEQYF. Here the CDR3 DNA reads TGCAGTGCTAAAGGGGGACTCGGATCATACGAGCAGTACTTC.

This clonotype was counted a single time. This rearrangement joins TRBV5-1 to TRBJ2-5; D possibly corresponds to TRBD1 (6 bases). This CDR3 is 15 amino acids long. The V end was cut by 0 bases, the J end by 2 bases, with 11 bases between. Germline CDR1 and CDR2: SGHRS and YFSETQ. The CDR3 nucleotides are TGCGCCAGCAGCTTGGACAGGGTTTGGCAAGAGACCCAGTACTTC. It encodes CASSLDRVWQETQYF.

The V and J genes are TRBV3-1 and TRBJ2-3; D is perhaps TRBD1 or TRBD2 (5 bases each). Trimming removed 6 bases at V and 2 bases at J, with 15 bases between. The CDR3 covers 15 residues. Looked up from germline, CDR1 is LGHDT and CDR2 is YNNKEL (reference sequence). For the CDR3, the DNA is TGTGCCAGCAGTGGGGGTCGTGAATCCACAGATACGCAGTATTTT. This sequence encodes CASSGGRESTDTQYF.

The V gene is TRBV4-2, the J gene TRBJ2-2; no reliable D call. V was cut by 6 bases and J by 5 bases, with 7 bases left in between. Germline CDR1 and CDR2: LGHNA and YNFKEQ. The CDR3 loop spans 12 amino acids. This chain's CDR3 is CASRAETGELFF. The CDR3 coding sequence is TGTGCCAGCAGGGCCGAAACCGGGGAGCTGTTTTTT.

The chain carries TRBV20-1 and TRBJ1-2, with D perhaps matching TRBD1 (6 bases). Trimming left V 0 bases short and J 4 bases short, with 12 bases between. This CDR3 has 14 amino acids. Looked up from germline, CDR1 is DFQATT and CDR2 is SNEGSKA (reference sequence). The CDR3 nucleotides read TGCAGTGCTAGAGATCCCCAACAGGGCTATGGCTACACCTTC. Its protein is CSARDPQQGYGYTF.

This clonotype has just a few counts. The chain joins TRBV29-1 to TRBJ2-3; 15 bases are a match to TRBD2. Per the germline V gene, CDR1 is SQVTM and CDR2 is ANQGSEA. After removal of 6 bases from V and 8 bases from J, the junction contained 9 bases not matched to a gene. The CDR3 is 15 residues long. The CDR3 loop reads CSVVPGLAGGGTQYF. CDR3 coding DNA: TGCAGCGTCGTCCCGGGACTAGCGGGAGGCGGTACGCAGTATTTT.

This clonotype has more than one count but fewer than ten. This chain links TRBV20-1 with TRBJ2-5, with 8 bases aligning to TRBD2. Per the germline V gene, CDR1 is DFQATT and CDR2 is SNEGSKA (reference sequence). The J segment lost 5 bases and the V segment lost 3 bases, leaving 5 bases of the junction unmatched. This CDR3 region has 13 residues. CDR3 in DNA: TGCAGTGCTAGGAGCGGGGGAACGGAGACCCAGTACTTC. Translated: CSARSGGTETQYF.

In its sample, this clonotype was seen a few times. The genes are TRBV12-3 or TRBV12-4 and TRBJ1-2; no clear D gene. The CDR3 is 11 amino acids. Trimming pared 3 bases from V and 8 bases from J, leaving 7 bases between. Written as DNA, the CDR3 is TGTGCCAGCAGTTTTGGCACCGGCTACACCTTC. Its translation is CASSFGTGYTF.

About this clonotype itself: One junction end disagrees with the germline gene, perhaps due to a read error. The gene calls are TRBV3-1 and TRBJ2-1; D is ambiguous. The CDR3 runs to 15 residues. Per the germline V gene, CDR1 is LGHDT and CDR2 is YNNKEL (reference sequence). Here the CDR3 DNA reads TGCGCCAGCAGCCAAGATTCCGGATTAGGTTCGGGGCAGTTCTTC. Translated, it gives CASSQDSGLGSGQFF.

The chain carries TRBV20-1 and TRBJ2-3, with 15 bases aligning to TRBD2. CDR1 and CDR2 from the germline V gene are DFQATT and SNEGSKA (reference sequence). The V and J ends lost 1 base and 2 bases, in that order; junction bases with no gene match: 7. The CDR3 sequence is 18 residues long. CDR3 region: CSARGGLAGGQNTDTQYF. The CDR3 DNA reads TGCAGTGCTAGAGGCGGACTAGCGGGGGGGCAAAACACAGATACGCAGTATTTT.

The CDR3 DNA reads as TGTGCCAGCAGCCAGGGGTCGGCCTACGAGCAGTACTTC. Translation gives CASSQGSAYEQYF. This chain uses TRBV3-1 with TRBJ2-7; D ambiguous. The V gene's germline CDR1 is LGHDT and CDR2 YNNKEL (reference sequence). V lost 3 bases and J 2 bases, leaving 8 bases between the germline ends. The CDR3 has 13 amino acids.

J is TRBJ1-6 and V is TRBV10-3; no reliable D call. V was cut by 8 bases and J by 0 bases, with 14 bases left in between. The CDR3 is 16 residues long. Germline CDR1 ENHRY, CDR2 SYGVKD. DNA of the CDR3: TGTGCCATCGGGAAAGAGAGGGTCTCCTATAATTCACCCCTCCACTTT. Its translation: CAIGKERVSYNSPLHF.

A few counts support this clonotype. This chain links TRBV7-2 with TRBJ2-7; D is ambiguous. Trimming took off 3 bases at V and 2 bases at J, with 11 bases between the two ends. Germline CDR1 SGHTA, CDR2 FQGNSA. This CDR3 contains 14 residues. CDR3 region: CASSFGPGAYEQYF. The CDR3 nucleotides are TGTGCCAGCAGCTTCGGTCCTGGGGCCTACGAGCAGTACTTC.

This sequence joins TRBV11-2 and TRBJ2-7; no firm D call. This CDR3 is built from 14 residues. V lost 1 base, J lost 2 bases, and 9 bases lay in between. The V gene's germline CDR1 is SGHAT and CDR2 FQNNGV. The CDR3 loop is CASSLVHRPYEQYF. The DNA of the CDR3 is TGTGCCAGCAGCTTAGTCCACCGACCCTACGAGCAGTACTTC.